Below are 20 T cell receptor beta chains sequenced from a single sample in a study of cytomegalovirus exposure and HLA in healthy donors (dated by TCRdb to the late 2010s). To prepare the library, the immunoSEQ multiplex PCR assay was applied. The multiplex PCR relied on a mix of 60 forward primers for TCR Vbeta segments and 13 reverse primers for TCR Jbeta segments. This is the immuneACCESS table as TCRdb keeps it, with only in-frame sequences that have V and J called. A part of the clones is gone; compared with another copy, unresolved V genes explain less than half, and the rest is unexplained. The sample table records about 130,000 clones; 60% to 80% of these occur just once. The ten largest clones add up to approximately 3.8% of the sample. Sequenced input: PBMCs. All receptors derive from a man in his thirties or forties in good health and CMV-seronegative.

CDR3 protein: CASSSDRGGYGYTF. The CDR3 DNA sequence: TGTGCCAGCAGCTCGGACAGGGGAGGCTATGGCTACACCTTC. The chain uses TRBV7-9 and TRBJ1-2; 9 bases agree with TRBD1. CDR3 length: 14 amino acids. V was clipped by 4 bases and J by 4 bases; unmatched bases: 4. Germline lookup yields CDR1 SEHNR and CDR2 FQNEAQ (reference sequence).

This clone was seen only a few times. The chain carries TRBV9 and TRBJ1-4; TRBD1 matches 10 bases. This CDR3 region has 16 residues. V was pared by 4 bases and J by 6 bases, with 9 bases of the junction left unmatched. The germline gives CDR1 SGDLS, CDR2 YYNGEE. This CDR3 is CASSRPRGTGDEKLFF. DNA for the CDR3: TGTGCCAGCAGCCGTCCACGGGGGACAGGGGATGAAAAACTGTTTTTT.

The count of this clone is one. The chain has TRBV7-9 and TRBJ2-1, with 9 bases aligning to TRBD1. V shed 5 bases, J shed 7 bases, and the junction held 15 bases outside the gene matches. Germline CDR1 is SEHNR and CDR2 is FQNEAQ (reference sequence). CDR3 length equals 17 residues. The CDR3 nucleotides read TGTGCCAGCAGCATCCGGCCCCGGGACAGGGTCCAAAATGAGCAGTTCTTC. Translated, it gives CASSIRPRDRVQNEQFF.

The CDR3 DNA is TGTGCCAGCAGACCCGACAGGGGAACTGGCGAGCAGTACTTC. This translates into CASRPDRGTGEQYF. This rearrangement joins TRBV6-1 to TRBJ2-7; 8 bases agree with TRBD1. The CDR3 is 14 residues long. Germline-derived CDR1 and CDR2 are MNHNS and SASEGT. J lost 6 bases, V lost 6 bases, and 10 bases had no gene match.

A few counts support this clone. This chain connects TRBV2 to TRBJ1-2; 11 nucleotides match TRBD1. With V trimmed by 6 bases and J by 4 bases, 10 bases remained unmatched. The CDR3 extends over 16 amino acids. Germline V lookup: CDR1 SNHLY, CDR2 FYNNEI. The CDR3 bases are TGTGCCAGCAGAGCCGGGACAGGGGGTTCGAGCTATGGCTACACCTTC. As protein: CASRAGTGGSSYGYTF.

This clone was counted a few times. The chain employs TRBV9 and TRBJ2-1; TRBD2 aligns across 9 bases. Trimming cost V 3 bases and J 5 bases; bases outside gene matches: 12. CDR3 length: 17 amino acids. Germline V gives CDR1 SGDLS, CDR2 YYNGEE. The CDR3 DNA follows: TGTGCCAGCAGCGAAAAGGGCGGGGGGGCCAATCACAATGAGCAGTTCTTC. Residues: CASSEKGGGANHNEQFF.

The gene calls are TRBV27 and TRBJ1-6, with a tentative D call TRBD1 (5 bases). V was trimmed by 5 bases and J by 9 bases, leaving 17 bases between them. Germline CDR1 is MNHEY and CDR2 is SMNVEV (reference sequence). The CDR3 is 15 residues long. The CDR3 region is CASSPSAGTSSPLHF. In DNA form, the CDR3 reads TGTGCCAGCAGTCCCTCCGCGGGGACGAGTTCACCCCTCCACTTT.

This clone has more than one count but fewer than ten. This chain links TRBV19 with TRBJ2-3; 10 nucleotides agree with TRBD2. The V and J ends lost 3 bases and 5 bases, in that order; junction bases with no gene match: 5. Germline CDR1 and CDR2: LNHDA and SQIVND (reference sequence). CDR3 size: 15 residues. CDR3 region: CASSITSGVKDTQYF. As DNA, the CDR3 is TGTGCCAGTAGTATCACTAGCGGGGTTAAAGATACGCAGTATTTT.

The J gene is TRBJ2-7, the V gene TRBV5-1; 8 bases fit TRBD1. The CDR3 loop spans 16 amino acids. The V segment lost 0 bases and the J segment 4 bases; nucleotides outside the gene matches: 9. Germline-derived CDR1 and CDR2 are SGHRS and YFSETQ. The CDR3 loop reads CASSLGGAGGDYEQYF. The DNA of the CDR3 is TGCGCCAGCAGCTTGGGGGGGGCAGGGGGCGATTACGAGCAGTACTTC.

This rearrangement joins TRBV2 to TRBJ2-1; 7 nucleotides align to TRBD2. Germline CDR1 reads SNHLY; CDR2 reads FYNNEI. Unmatched junction bases numbered 4, after V lost 4 bases and J lost 1 base. This CDR3 spans 15 amino acids. The CDR3 sequence: CASSAGRGSYNEQFF. The CDR3 coding sequence is TGTGCCAGCAGTGCGGGGCGGGGGTCCTACAATGAGCAGTTCTTC.

J is TRBJ2-5 and V is TRBV15; TRBD2 matches 7 bases. CDR1 and CDR2 from the germline V gene are LNHNV and YYDKDF (reference sequence). The CDR3 is made up of 15 amino acids. V was clipped by 4 bases and J by 1 base; unmatched bases: 6. The DNA for the CDR3 is TGTGCCACCAGCAAAAGGACTAGAAGCCAAGAGACCCAGTACTTC. Translated: CATSKRTRSQETQYF.

The gene calls are TRBV28 and TRBJ2-7, with 7 positions matching TRBD1. Germline CDR1 MDHEN, CDR2 SYDVKM. The CDR3 has 14 residues. Trimming took 5 bases from V and 4 from J; bases not matched to a gene: 8. The chain's CDR3 is CASSMTGFLYEQYF. The CDR3 bases are TGTGCCAGCAGTATGACAGGGTTCCTATACGAGCAGTACTTC.

This chain joins TRBV19 and TRBJ1-5; TRBD1 might be the D (5 bases). Germline V CDR1 and CDR2: LNHDA, SQIVND (reference sequence). V was trimmed by 4 bases and J by 5 bases, leaving 18 bases between them. CDR3 length: 16 residues. The CDR3 region is CASSTIDRGYDQPQHF. CDR3 sequence (DNA): TGTGCCAGTAGTACCATAGACAGAGGATATGATCAGCCCCAGCATTTT.

This chain links TRBV5-4 with TRBJ2-7; 8 bases match TRBD1. The CDR3 is made up of 14 amino acids. With 1 base clipped from V and 5 bases from J, the junction kept 5 bases outside the gene matches. Germline CDR1 SGHNT, CDR2 YYREEE (reference sequence). CDR3 in DNA: TGTGCCAGCAGCTTGAGGACAGGGTCCAACGAGCAGTACTTC. Its translation: CASSLRTGSNEQYF.

This clone was recorded only once. The V gene is TRBV10-1, the J gene TRBJ2-5, with D hard to call. Trimming removed 0 bases from V and 1 base from J, with 6 bases in between. The CDR3 consists of 14 residues. Germline V CDR1 and CDR2: WNHNN, SYGVQD (reference sequence). The CDR3 is CASSESSGQETQYF. The CDR3 DNA is TGCGCCAGCAGTGAGTCGTCAGGCCAAGAGACCCAGTACTTC.

The V gene is TRBV18, the J gene TRBJ1-5; 8 bases map to TRBD1. CDR3 length: 16 residues. CDR1 is KGHSH, CDR2 LQKENI, per germline. J was trimmed by 4 bases and V by 6 bases; bases with no gene match: 11. CDR3 in DNA: TGTGCCAGCTCTATTGGACAGGGCCAAGTTAATCAGCCCCAGCATTTT. This encodes CASSIGQGQVNQPQHF.

The J gene is TRBJ2-1, the V gene TRBV5-4; 9 bases align to TRBD2. Germline lookup yields CDR1 SGHNT and CDR2 YYREEE (reference sequence). Germline trimming cut 4 bases from V and 5 bases from J; bases unmatched to any gene: 7. This CDR3 contains 15 residues. CDR3 coding DNA: TGTGCCAGCAGCGTCGGGGCTAGCGGGGACAATGAGCAGTTCTTC. It codes for CASSVGASGDNEQFF. The whole variable domain, filled in from reference TRBV5-4 and TRBJ2-1, reads ETGVTQSPTHLIKTRGQQVTLRCSSQSGHNTVSWYQQALGQGPQFIFQYYREEENGRGNFPPRFSGLQFPNYSSELNVNALELDDSALYLCASSVGASGDNEQFFGPGTRLTVL.

This clone was detected only a few times. This chain links TRBV28 with TRBJ2-1; 14 bases map to TRBD2. Unmatched junction bases numbered 5, after V lost 5 bases and J lost 11 bases. Germline CDR1 MDHEN, CDR2 SYDVKM. This CDR3 region has 14 residues. CDR3 in DNA: TGTGCCAGCAGTCTGACTAGCGGGGGGGCCAAGCAGTTCTTC. Protein sequence: CASSLTSGGAKQFF.

The rearrangement links TRBV18 to TRBJ2-6, with TRBD1 matching over 8 bases. Trimming at V came to 3 bases and at J to 2 bases, leaving 0 bases not matched to a gene. This CDR3 is built from 15 residues. Germline V gene sequence: CDR1 KGHSH, CDR2 LQKENI. CDR3 nucleotides: TGTGCCAGCTCACCGGACAGGGCTGGGGCCAACGTCCTGACTTTC. Protein: CASSPDRAGANVLTF. The whole variable domain, filled in from reference TRBV18 and TRBJ2-6, reads NAGVMQNPRHLVRRRGQEARLRCSPMKGHSHVYWYRQLPEEGLKFMVYLQKENIIDESGMPKERFSAEFPKEGPSILRIQQVVRGDSAAYFCASSPDRAGANVLTFGAGSRLTVL.

The chain is built from TRBV10-3 and TRBJ1-5, with D possibly being TRBD1 (6 bases). Germline CDR1 is ENHRY and CDR2 is SYGVKD. V was cut by 2 bases and J by 1 base, with 12 bases left in between. The CDR3 sequence is 16 residues long. The CDR3 region has the DNA TGTGCCATCAGTGAGGGTCCCACAGGGAGCAATCAGCCCCAGCATTTT. This gives the protein CAISEGPTGSNQPQHF.